This T cell receptor (beta chain) was sequenced for a study of cytomegalovirus exposure and HLA in healthy donors. The CDR3 is 15 amino acids. CDR1 SGHNT and CDR2 YYREEE come from the germline V gene (reference sequence). V dropped 0 bases and J dropped 2; count of bases not matched to a gene: 2. Profiling relied on immunoSEQ multiplex PCR, and the TCRdb table lists in-frame clones only, not all of them. There are about 120,000 clones in the sample; approximately 90% occur only once, and around 1.9% lies in the top ten. The rearrangement joins TRBV5-4 to TRBJ2-3; 8 bases fit TRBD2. The sequence was collected from a man aged 18 to 30 in good health and CMV-seronegative. The sample taken for sequencing was PBMCs. In nucleotides, the CDR3 is TGTGCCAGCAGCTTGGTACTAGCGGACACAGATACGCAGTATTTT. Its protein product is CASSLVLADTDTQYF.